Presented here are 3 T cell receptor beta chains from one specimen sequenced in a study of shared clonotypes between healthy human individuals. The method was immunoSEQ multiplex PCR; TCRdb's version includes in-frame clones alone and lacks a portion of them. There are about 2 million clones in the sample; 90% to 95% occur only once, and roughly 0.13% lies in the top ten. The sequencing sample was made of naive CD4+ T cells sorted from blood. This sample's subset: CD45RA+ positively selected. All receptors come from a man younger than 35 in good health.

This clone was seen a single time. CDR3 DNA sequence: TGTGCCTGGGATCCGGGACAGAGAAATCTTAATGAAAAACTGTTTTTT. Its protein is CAWDPGQRNLNEKLFF. The chain has TRBV30 and TRBJ1-4; 7 bases align to TRBD1. Germline V gives CDR1 GTSNPN, CDR2 SVGIG (reference sequence). Unmatched junction bases numbered 13, after V lost 5 bases and J lost 4 bases. The CDR3 has 16 amino acids.

The chain employs TRBV30 and TRBJ1-5; no reliable D call. CDR3 length equals 14 residues. Germline CDR1 reads GTSNPN; CDR2 reads SVGIG (reference sequence). Trimming cost V 0 bases and J 5 bases, with 11 bases left between them. CDR3 amino acids: CAWSVRSTDQPQHF. The CDR3 nucleotides are TGTGCCTGGAGTGTGCGCAGCACAGATCAGCCCCAGCATTTT.

The chain recombines TRBV4-1 with TRBJ1-4; 9 bases align to TRBD1. V lost 4 bases and J lost 6; bases outside the gene matches: 12. Germline loops: CDR1 MGHRA, CDR2 YSYEKL. The CDR3 has 17 residues. CDR3 region: CASSRGQGSYYDEKLFF. The CDR3 bases are TGCGCCAGCAGCCGCGGACAGGGGAGCTATTATGATGAAAAACTGTTTTTT.